This T cell receptor beta chain came from a study of CD8 T cells in ankylosing spondylitis. The sample holds a few counts of this clonotype. TCRdb re-analysed the 5' RACE reads in MiXCR, keeping a single row per CDR3 protein. The sample yields about 400,000 distinct CDR3 sequences, roughly 20% seen once. The sequence was collected from a male donor with ankylosing spondylitis or in good health (not recorded which). The sequenced sample consisted of blood, either unsorted or a sorted T cell fraction (not recorded which).

CDR3 in amino acids: CSAILAGGPNEQFF. As DNA, the CDR3 is TGCAGTGCTATCTTAGCGGGGGGGCCGAATGAGCAGTTCTTC. The chain employs TRBV20-1 and TRBJ2-1; 11 bases align to TRBD2. The V segment lost 4 bases and the J segment 7 bases; nucleotides outside the gene matches: 6. The CDR3 contains 14 residues. Germline V lookup: CDR1 DFQATT, CDR2 SNEGSKA (reference sequence).